The present TCR beta chain was sequenced within a study of blood T cells in healthy people across ages. The donors, healthy Caucasians from Russia, were aged roughly 6 to 90. Collection of roughly 9.6 milliliters of peripheral blood was performed for each donor. Study observations and caveats: Because donor CMV status was unknown, expanded clonotype changes were possibly confounded. Roughly linearly, TCR beta diversity per million T cells fell as age increased.

A second roughly 7 to 12 cycle PCR used barcoded and J-beta primers. MiXCR was run by TCRdb on the 5' RACE reads, yielding one entry per CDR3 protein. Here the sample spans fewer than 900,000 distinct CDR3 sequences, roughly 44% being singletons. Losses at the gene ends were 4 bases for V and 5 bases for J; bases not matched to a gene: 8. The CDR3 is 15 amino acids. Germline values: CDR1 SGHTA, CDR2 FQGNSA. This clonotype was picked up many times. The antigen is unknown. The source is a woman aged 60-70 years in good health. Sequencing input: blood. The chain recombines TRBV7-2 with TRBJ2-5, with 9 bases lining up with TRBD2. CDR3 nucleotides: TGTGCCAGCAGCTCCCAGGGACTAGCCGCCGAGACCCAGTACTTC. This codes for CASSSQGLAAETQYF.